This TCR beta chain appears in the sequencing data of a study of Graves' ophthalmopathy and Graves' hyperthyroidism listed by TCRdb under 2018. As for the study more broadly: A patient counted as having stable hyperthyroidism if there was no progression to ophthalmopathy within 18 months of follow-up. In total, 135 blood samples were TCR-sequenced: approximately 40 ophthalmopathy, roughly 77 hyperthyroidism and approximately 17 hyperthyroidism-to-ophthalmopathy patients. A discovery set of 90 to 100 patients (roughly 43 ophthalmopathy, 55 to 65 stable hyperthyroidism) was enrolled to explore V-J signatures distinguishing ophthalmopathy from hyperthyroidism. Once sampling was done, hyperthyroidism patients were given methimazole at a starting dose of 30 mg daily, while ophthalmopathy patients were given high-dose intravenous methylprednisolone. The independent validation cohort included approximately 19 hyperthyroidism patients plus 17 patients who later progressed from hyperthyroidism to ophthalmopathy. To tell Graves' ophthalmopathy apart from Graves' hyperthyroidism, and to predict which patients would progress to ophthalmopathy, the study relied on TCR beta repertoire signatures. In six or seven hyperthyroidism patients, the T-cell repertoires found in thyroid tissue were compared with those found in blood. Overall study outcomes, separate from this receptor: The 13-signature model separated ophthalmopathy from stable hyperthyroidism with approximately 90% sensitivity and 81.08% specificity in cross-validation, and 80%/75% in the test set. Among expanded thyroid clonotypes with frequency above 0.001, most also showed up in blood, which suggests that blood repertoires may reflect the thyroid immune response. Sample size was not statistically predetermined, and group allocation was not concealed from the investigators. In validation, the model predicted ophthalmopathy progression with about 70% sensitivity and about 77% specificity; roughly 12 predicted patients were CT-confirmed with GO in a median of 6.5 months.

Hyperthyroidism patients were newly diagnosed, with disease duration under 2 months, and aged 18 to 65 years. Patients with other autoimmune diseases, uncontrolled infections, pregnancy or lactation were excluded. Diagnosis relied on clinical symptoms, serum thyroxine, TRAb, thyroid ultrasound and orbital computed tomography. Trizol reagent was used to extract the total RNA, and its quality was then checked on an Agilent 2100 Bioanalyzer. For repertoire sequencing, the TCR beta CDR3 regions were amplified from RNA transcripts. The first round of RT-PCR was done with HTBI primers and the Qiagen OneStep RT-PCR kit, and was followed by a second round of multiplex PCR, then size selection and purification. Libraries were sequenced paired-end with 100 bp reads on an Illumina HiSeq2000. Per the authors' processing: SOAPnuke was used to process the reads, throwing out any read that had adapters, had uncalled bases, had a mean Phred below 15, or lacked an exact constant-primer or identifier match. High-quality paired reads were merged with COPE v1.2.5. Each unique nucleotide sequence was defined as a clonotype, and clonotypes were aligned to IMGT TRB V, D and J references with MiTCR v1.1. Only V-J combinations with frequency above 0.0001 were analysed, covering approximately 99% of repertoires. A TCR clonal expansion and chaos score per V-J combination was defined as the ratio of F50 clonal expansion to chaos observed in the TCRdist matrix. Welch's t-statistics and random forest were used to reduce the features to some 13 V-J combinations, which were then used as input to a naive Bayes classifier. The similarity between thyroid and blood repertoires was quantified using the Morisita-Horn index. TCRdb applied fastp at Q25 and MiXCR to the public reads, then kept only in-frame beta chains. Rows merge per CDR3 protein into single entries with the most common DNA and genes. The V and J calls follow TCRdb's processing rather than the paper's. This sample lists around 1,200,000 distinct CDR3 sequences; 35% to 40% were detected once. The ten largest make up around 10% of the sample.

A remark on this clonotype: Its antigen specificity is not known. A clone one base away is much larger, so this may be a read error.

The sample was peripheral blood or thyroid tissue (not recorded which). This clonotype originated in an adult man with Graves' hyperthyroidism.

In nucleotide form, the sequence is TGTGCCAGCATGGGACTAGCGGGAGCCTACGAGCAGTACTTC. Translated, it reads CASMGLAGAYEQYF. The sequence joins TRBV2 to TRBJ2-7; 14 bases in the middle match TRBD2. For this chain, trimming is 7 bases at the V end and 2 bases at the J end, and the number of junction bases without a gene match is 1. Measured from the cysteine to the phenylalanine, the CDR3 is 14 residues long. Only CDR3 DNA is held: 42 bases, read in frame from base 1. The germline V gene sets CDR1 to SNHLY and CDR2 to FYNNEI.